This TCR beta chain is drawn from a study of T cells after yellow fever vaccination. The V end lost 0 bases, the J end lost 5 bases, and 12 bases lay between the germline ends. The CDR3 length is 15 residues. CDR1 is SGHRS, CDR2 YFSETQ, per germline. Whole-study results and caveats: From the bulk population, abundant clonotypes could contaminate and appear within FACS-sorted repertoires. Once the booster was given, most primary-vaccination clones reappeared, at about 95% for CD4 and approximately 88% for CD8. Weaker, the secondary response had a peak occurring faster, on day 5 versus 15.

A process of 5'RACE template switching, which added a universal primer site and UMIs, was used to make TCR cDNA. MiXCR was run by TCRdb on the 5' RACE reads, yielding one entry per CDR3 protein. This sample has about 340,000 distinct CDR3 sequences, with approximately 9% found just once. This clonotype was picked up many times. Its antigen is currently unknown. This sequence joins TRBV5-1 and TRBJ1-5; D may be TRBD1 (5 bases). This TCR came from a man aged 18 to 35 who received the YFV17D yellow fever vaccine. The specimen was PBMCs, collected on the day of the first yellow fever vaccination. CDR3 bases: TGCGCCAGCAGCTTGGCCGGGGCCAGCCATCAGCCCCAGCATTTT. This encodes CASSLAGASHQPQHF.